These 3 T cell receptor beta chains share one sample of origin, sequenced in a study of T cells in Graves' hyperthyroidism and ophthalmopathy. Amplification yielded TCR beta CDR3 regions, with RNA transcripts as the source. RT-PCR in the first round (using the HTBI primer set) targeted the TCR CDR3. MiXCR, applied by TCRdb to the multiplex PCR reads, yields one record per CDR3 protein. This sample yields roughly 180,000 distinct CDR3 sequences, of which over 8% are seen a single time; approximately 20% belongs to the top ten. The material sequenced was blood. These receptors originate from a woman younger than 30 with Graves' hyperthyroidism that later progressed to Graves' ophthalmopathy.

This clonotype was picked up a small number of times. This chain uses TRBV4-1 with TRBJ2-7; 7 nucleotides agree with TRBD1. The germline gives CDR1 MGHRA, CDR2 YSYEKL. The CDR3 covers 16 residues. Losses at the gene ends were 3 bases for V and 2 bases for J; bases not matched to a gene: 10. CDR3 in DNA: TGCGCCAGCAGCCACTTTTACTTGGACAGGCCCTACGAGCAGTACTTC. This codes for CASSHFYLDRPYEQYF.

This clonotype was observed many times. The genes are TRBV13 and TRBJ1-1; unclear D gene. Trimming pared 4 bases from V and 4 bases from J, leaving 16 bases between. Germline V CDR1 and CDR2: PRHDT, FYEKMQ (reference sequence). CDR3 length: 15 residues. The CDR3 sequence is CASSSIVRLSTEAFF. CDR3 nucleotides: TGTGCCAGCAGCTCCATTGTCAGACTTTCCACTGAAGCTTTCTTT.

This clonotype showed up just a few times. The chain carries TRBV11-1 and TRBJ2-5; no clear D gene. CDR3 length: 17 amino acids. V was cut by 0 bases and J by 3 bases, with 17 bases left in between. From germline, CDR1 is SGHAT and CDR2 FQDESV (reference sequence). CDR3 protein: CASSLAPLLELKETQYF. The CDR3 region has the DNA TGTGCCAGCAGCTTAGCCCCCTTGCTAGAACTTAAAGAGACCCAGTACTTC.